The T cell receptor (beta chain) under discussion was sequenced for a study of CD8 T cells in ankylosing spondylitis. Whole-study results and caveats: Ankylosing spondylitis blood seemed to carry a telltale TCR beta motif made of fewer than ten highly homologous variants. Within matched ankylosing spondylitis synovial fluid, disease-linked clones were reportedly significantly enriched.

Germline assignment: CDR1 SGHAT and CDR2 FQNNGV. The CDR3 sequence is 14 residues long. Trimming pared 1 base from V and 5 bases from J, leaving 11 bases between. TCRdb itself ran the 5' RACE reads through MiXCR, one entry per CDR3 protein. The sample records some 450,000 distinct CDR3 sequences, 17% being singletons. Concerning this clonotype: What it binds is not known.

This sequence originates from a male donor with ankylosing spondylitis. Sequences were obtained from blood, either unsorted or a sorted T cell fraction (not recorded which). The chain links TRBV11-2 to TRBJ1-2; no clear D gene. The CDR3 sequence is CASSLGQNQYGYTF. The CDR3 region has the DNA TGTGCCAGCAGCTTAGGTCAGAACCAATATGGCTACACCTTC. Together with reference TRBV11-2 and TRBJ1-2, the CDR3 gives the full variable domain: EAGVAQSPRYKIIEKRQSVAFWCNPISGHATLYWYQQILGQGPKLLIQFQNNGVVDDSQLPKDRFSAERLKGVDSTLKIQPAKLEDSAVYLCASSLGQNQYGYTFGSGTRLTVV.